Listed here is a single T cell receptor beta chain. The antigen is unknown. Together with a sample-barcoded 5' primer, a J-beta primer mix was included in a second PCR lasting roughly 7 to 11 cycles. TCRdb independently ran MiXCR on the 5' RACE reads; one entry per CDR3 protein. The sample carries about 1,500,000 distinct CDR3 sequences, 25% to 30% recorded once. This record belongs to a study of blood T cells in healthy people across ages. Study summary: Per every two T cells, about one barcoded beta molecule was captured by template switching.

The CDR3 is 17 residues long. The germline CDR1 and CDR2 sequences are SGHRS and YFSETQ. V lost 4 bases and J lost 4; bases outside the gene matches: 7. Study observations and caveats: The recorded TCR beta diversity per million T cells decreased in a roughly linear manner with age. Unsorted PBMCs blocked a conclusive comparison of naive and antigen-experienced cells. Naive T cell percentage showed a strong correlation with TCR beta diversity.

The receptor was isolated from a young woman in good health. Sequencing was performed on blood. The chain recombines TRBV5-1 with TRBJ2-3; TRBD2 agrees at 15 bases. CDR3 amino acids: CASSQGLAGGLADTQYF. In DNA, the CDR3 is TGCGCCAGCAGCCAAGGACTAGCGGGGGGGTTGGCAGATACGCAGTATTTT.